Listed below are T cell receptor beta chains from one sample, sequenced in a study of shared clonotypes between healthy human individuals. Produced via immunoSEQ multiplex PCR; TCRdb's table is partial and in-frame only. The sample lists some 510,000 clones, approximately 79% occurring once. Material for sequencing was PBMCs. The source of these receptors is a woman aged 35 to 49 in good health. Some clones in this sample may be carry-over from other donors' samples. The CDR3 runs from the conserved cysteine through the conserved F or W. D genes are given only for firm matches. Part of the rows lack a size; the others show once, few, many or a class for expanded clones.

v_call	cdr3_length	d_call	j_call	clone_size	cdr3_aa	cdr3_nt
TRBV4-2	16	TRBD2	TRBJ2-5	NA	CASSQGAREGWETQYF	TGTGCCAGCAGCCAAGGGGCGCGGGAGGGTTGGGAGACCCAGTACTTC
TRBV10-2	17	TRBD1	TRBJ2-1	NA	CASNDRGRIGSYNEQFF	TGCGCCAGCAACGACAGGGGGCGAATCGGCTCCTACAATGAGCAGTTCTTC
TRBV5-1	14	NA	TRBJ1-4	NA	CASSLQDQNEKLFF	TGCGCCAGCAGCTTACAGGATCAGAATGAAAAACTGTTTTTT
TRBV9	15	NA	TRBJ2-1	NA	CASSVGLGSFNEQFF	TGTGCCAGCAGCGTAGGGCTAGGGTCGTTCAATGAGCAGTTCTTC
TRBV6-6	15	TRBD1	TRBJ2-3	NA	CASSPGTGGPDTQYF	TGTGCCAGCAGTCCCGGGACAGGGGGCCCAGATACGCAGTATTTT
TRBV2	15	TRBD2	TRBJ2-7	NA	CASSDRTSGRGEQYF	TGTGCCAGCAGTGACCGGACTAGCGGGAGGGGCGAGCAGTACTTC
TRBV27	14	NA	TRBJ2-7	NA	CASSPGTYPYEQYF	TGTGCCAGCAGTCCCGGGACGTACCCCTACGAGCAGTACTTC
TRBV7-2	16	NA	TRBJ2-7	NA	CASSLGSNPPQNEQYF	TGTGCCAGCAGCTTAGGTAGTAACCCGCCACAGAACGAGCAGTACTTC
TRBV7-3	14	TRBD1	TRBJ1-2	NA	CASSPGQGVYGYTF	TGTGCCAGCAGCCCAGGACAGGGGGTATATGGCTACACCTTC
TRBV7-3	16	TRBD1	TRBJ2-7	many	CASSLTETGSVHEQYF	TGTGCCAGCAGCTTAACCGAGACAGGGTCGGTCCACGAGCAGTACTTC